This is a list of T cell receptor beta chains from one sample in a study of CD8 T cells in ankylosing spondylitis. Each CDR3 protein is one row after TCRdb ran MiXCR on the 5' RACE reads. The data show fewer than 500,000 distinct CDR3 sequences, 25% to 30% seen once. Sequencing was done on a sample of blood, either unsorted or a sorted T cell fraction (not recorded which). The receptors stem from a male donor with ankylosing spondylitis. Both conserved end residues are part of each CDR3. D genes are given only for firm matches. Clone sizes are given selectively: once, few, many, or a class where the clone is expanded.

abundance,d_gene,v_gene,j_gene,CDR3aa,CDR3nt
-,TRBD1,TRBV20-1,TRBJ1-2,CSAWDRGRVGYGYTF,TGCAGTGCTTGGGACAGGGGGCGAGTTGGCTATGGCTACACCTTC
few,-,TRBV30,TRBJ1-1,CAWSVSPGGTEAFF,TGTGCCTGGAGTGTATCCCCCGGTGGCACTGAAGCTTTCTTT
-,TRBD2,TRBV24-1,TRBJ2-1,CATSDNQGLGNNEQFF,TGTGCCACCAGTGATAATCAGGGACTAGGAAACAATGAGCAGTTCTTC
-,-,TRBV11-2,TRBJ2-1,CASSSVGLGGLYNEQFF,TGTGCCAGCAGCTCCGTGGGGTTGGGCGGGTTATACAATGAGCAGTTCTTC
-,-,TRBV6-1,TRBJ1-4,CASETVEKLFF,TGTGCCAGCGAGACAGTTGAAAAACTGTTTTTT
-,-,TRBV15,TRBJ2-1,CATREGPNNEQFF,TGTGCCACCCGGGAAGGGCCCAACAATGAGCAGTTCTTC
few,-,TRBV12-3/TRBV12-4,TRBJ1-5,CASSKGYRGASQPQHF,TGTGCCAGCTCAAAGGGGTATCGGGGGGCAAGTCAGCCCCAGCATTTT
-,TRBD1,TRBV5-1,TRBJ1-2,CASSFGTGGAGRYGYTF,TGCGCCAGCAGCTTCGGGACAGGGGGCGCGGGCCGATATGGCTACACCTTC
-,TRBD2,TRBV7-7,TRBJ2-5,CASSLGAGAHQETQYF,TGTGCCAGCAGCTTAGGGGCGGGAGCCCACCAAGAGACCCAGTACTTC
few,TRBD1,TRBV6-5,TRBJ1-5,CASSSGGAEQPQHF,TGTGCCAGCAGTTCAGGGGGCGCGGAGCAGCCCCAGCATTTT
few,-,TRBV4-2,TRBJ1-1,CASSQEGHEAFF,TGTGCCAGCAGCCAAGAAGGGCACGAAGCTTTCTTT
few,-,TRBV5-1,TRBJ2-3,CASSLPELNTDTQYF,TGCGCCAGCAGCTTGCCGGAGCTTAACACAGATACGCAGTATTTT
many,-,TRBV5-1,TRBJ2-1,CASRGVETDEQFF,TGCGCCAGCAGAGGAGTGGAGACCGATGAGCAGTTCTTC
few,-,TRBV5-6,TRBJ2-3,CASSTTAGPGATDTQYF,TGTGCCAGCAGCACCACGGCGGGCCCCGGGGCCACAGATACGCAGTATTTT
few,TRBD2,TRBV11-2,TRBJ2-2,CASSPGTSHGELFF,TGTGCCAGCAGCCCCGGGACTAGCCACGGGGAGCTGTTTTTT
-,TRBD1,TRBV20-1,TRBJ1-2,CSADRGLGYGYTF,TGCAGTGCTGACAGGGGGCTCGGCTATGGCTACACCTTC
-,-,TRBV7-9,TRBJ1-5,CASSLGSELQPQHF,TGTGCCAGCAGCTTGGGGTCAGAGTTACAGCCCCAGCATTTT
-,TRBD2,TRBV6-2/TRBV6-3,TRBJ2-2,CASRLAGVTGELFF,TGTGCCAGCAGACTAGCGGGAGTCACCGGGGAGCTGTTTTTT
-,-,TRBV20-1,TRBJ1-3,CSAPSSSSGNTIYF,TGCAGTGCTCCATCTTCCTCCTCTGGAAACACCATATATTTT
-,TRBD1,TRBV29-1,TRBJ1-1,CSVQGGTGATEAFF,TGCAGCGTCCAAGGCGGGACAGGGGCCACTGAAGCTTTCTTT
-,-,TRBV27,TRBJ2-3,CATIKTVPGSLYF,TGTGCCACCATTAAAACGGTCCCGGGGAGTCTGTATTTT
-,TRBD1,TRBV27,TRBJ1-2,CASSIRGGGYGYTF,TGTGCCAGCAGCATTAGAGGGGGCGGCTATGGCTACACCTTC
few,TRBD2,TRBV18,TRBJ2-1,CASSPPSGRANEQFF,TGTGCCAGCTCACCACCCAGCGGGAGGGCCAATGAGCAGTTCTTC
-,-,TRBV20-1,TRBJ2-5,CSAWTVRETQYF,TGCAGTGCTTGGACAGTCCGGGAGACCCAGTACTTC
-,TRBD2,TRBV10-3,TRBJ2-3,CAISESASGGTDTQYF,TGTGCCATCAGTGAGTCTGCTAGCGGGGGCACAGATACGCAGTATTTT
few,TRBD1,TRBV20-1,TRBJ2-2,CSASRQGRGTGELFF,TGCAGTGCTAGCCGACAGGGAAGGGGCACCGGGGAGCTGTTTTTT
few,-,TRBV5-1,TRBJ1-1,CASSETRTEAFF,TGCGCCAGCAGCGAAACTCGCACTGAAGCTTTCTTT
-,-,TRBV12-3/TRBV12-4,TRBJ2-5,CASSLRVLRGETQYF,TGTGCCAGCAGTTTAAGAGTTCTACGGGGGGAGACCCAGTACTTC
-,-,TRBV20-1,TRBJ1-5,CSARDRGVTQPQHF,TGCAGTGCTAGAGATCGGGGGGTAACTCAGCCCCAGCATTTT
-,-,TRBV11-2,TRBJ2-1,CASTRPPPAYNEQFF,TGTGCCAGCACCCGACCCCCTCCCGCCTACAATGAGCAGTTCTTC